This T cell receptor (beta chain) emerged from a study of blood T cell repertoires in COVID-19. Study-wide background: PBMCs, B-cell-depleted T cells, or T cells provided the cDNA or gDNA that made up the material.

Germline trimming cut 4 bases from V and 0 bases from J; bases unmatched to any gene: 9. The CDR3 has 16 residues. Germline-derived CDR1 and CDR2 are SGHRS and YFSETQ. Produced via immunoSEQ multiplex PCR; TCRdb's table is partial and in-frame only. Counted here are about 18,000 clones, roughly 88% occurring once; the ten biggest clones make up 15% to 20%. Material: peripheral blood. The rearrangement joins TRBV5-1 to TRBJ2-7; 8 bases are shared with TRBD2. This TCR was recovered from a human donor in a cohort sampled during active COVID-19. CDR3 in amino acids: CASSPRGTRVSYEQYF. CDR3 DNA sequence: TGCGCCAGCAGCCCCAGAGGGACTAGGGTCTCCTACGAGCAGTACTTC.